This T cell receptor beta chain was found in a study of ipilimumab plus nivolumab after autologous stem cell transplantation. Study as a whole: The myeloma group: high-risk transplant-naive, or relapse within 3 years after first autologous transplant.

Germline V lookup: CDR1 LNHNV, CDR2 YYDKDF (reference sequence). V shed 0 bases, J shed 1 base, and the junction held 5 bases outside the gene matches. CDR3 length: 16 amino acids. Dosing: nivolumab 3 mg/kg IV, weeks 1, 4, 7, 10, then every two weeks to week 26. Some clones are missing from TCRdb's copy, which holds only in-frame ones; the method was immunoSEQ multiplex PCR. The table includes approximately 5,000 clones, under 85% detected once. The sequence was collected from a male donor with multiple myeloma. The chain recombines TRBV15 with TRBJ2-7, with TRBD1 matching 8 bases. This material consisted of PBMCs, taken in a trial of ipilimumab plus nivolumab as post-transplant consolidation. The CDR3 bases are TGTGCCACCAGCAGAGATTCGGGGACAGGTTCCTACGAGCAGTACTTC. Its protein is CATSRDSGTGSYEQYF. Together with reference TRBV15 and TRBJ2-7, the CDR3 gives the full variable domain: DAMVIQNPRYQVTQFGKPVTLSCSQTLNHNVMYWYQQKSSQAPKLLFHYYDKDFNNEADTPDNFQSRRPNTSFCFLDIRSPGLGDTAMYLCATSRDSGTGSYEQYFGPGTRLTVT.